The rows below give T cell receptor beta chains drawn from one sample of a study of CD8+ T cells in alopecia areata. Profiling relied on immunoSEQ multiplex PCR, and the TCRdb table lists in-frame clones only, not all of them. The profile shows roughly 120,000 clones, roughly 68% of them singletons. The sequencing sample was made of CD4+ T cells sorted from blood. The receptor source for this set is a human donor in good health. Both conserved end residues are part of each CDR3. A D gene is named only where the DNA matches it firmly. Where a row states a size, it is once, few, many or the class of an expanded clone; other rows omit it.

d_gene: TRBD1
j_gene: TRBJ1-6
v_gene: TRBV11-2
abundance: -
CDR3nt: TGTGCCAGCAGACCTGACAGGGTCGGGTCACCCCTCCACTTT
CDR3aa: CASRPDRVGSPLHF

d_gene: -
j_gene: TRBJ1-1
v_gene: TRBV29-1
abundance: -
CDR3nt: TGCAGCGTGCCGGGGCGGAGGAGCACTGAAGCTTTCTTT
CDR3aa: CSVPGRRSTEAFF

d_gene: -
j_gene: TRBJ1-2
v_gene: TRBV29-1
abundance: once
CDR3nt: TGCAGCGTTAACCTACTTACAGGGACCGGCTACACCTTC
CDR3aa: CSVNLLTGTGYTF

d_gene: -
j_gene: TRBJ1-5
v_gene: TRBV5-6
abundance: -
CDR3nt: TGTGCCAGCAGTCGTAAGGGAATGAGAAGCAATCAGCCCCAGCATTTT
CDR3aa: CASSRKGMRSNQPQHF

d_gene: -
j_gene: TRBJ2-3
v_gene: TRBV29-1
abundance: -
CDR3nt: TGCAGCACGTTCAGGAATACGCAGTATTTT
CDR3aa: CSTFRNTQYF

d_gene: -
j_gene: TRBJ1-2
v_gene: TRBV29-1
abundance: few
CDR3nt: TGCAGCCAAACAGGAGATCTAGGTAATGGCTACACCTTC
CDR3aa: CSQTGDLGNGYTF

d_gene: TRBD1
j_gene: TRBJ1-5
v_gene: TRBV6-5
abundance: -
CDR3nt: TGTGCCATCGGCCGAGGACAGGGTCAGCCCCAGCATTTT
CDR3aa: CAIGRGQGQPQHF

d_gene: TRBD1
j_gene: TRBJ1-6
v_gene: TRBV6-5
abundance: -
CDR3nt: TGTGCCAGCAGTTACCGACTGGACAGGACTAATTCACCCCTCCACTTT
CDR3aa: CASSYRLDRTNSPLHF

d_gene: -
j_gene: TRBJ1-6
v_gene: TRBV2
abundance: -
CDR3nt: TGTGCCAGCAGCCCCCACTATACCAAGGGATCACCCCTCCACTTT
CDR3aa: CASSPHYTKGSPLHF

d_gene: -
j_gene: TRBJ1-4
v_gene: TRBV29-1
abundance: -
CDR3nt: TGCAGCGTTCCTGCGGACGGATCTGGTGGGGCTAATGAAAAACTGTTTTTT
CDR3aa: CSVPADGSGGANEKLFF

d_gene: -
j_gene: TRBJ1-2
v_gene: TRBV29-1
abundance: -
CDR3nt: TGCAGCGCTTCGGCCTCCTATGGCTACACCTTC
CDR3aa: CSASASYGYTF

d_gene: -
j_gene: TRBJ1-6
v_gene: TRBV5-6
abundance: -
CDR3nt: TGTGCCAGCAGCTTGGGTAGGGGCCAGGGTAATTCACCCCTCCACTTT
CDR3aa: CASSLGRGQGNSPLHF

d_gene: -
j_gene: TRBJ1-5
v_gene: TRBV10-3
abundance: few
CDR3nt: TGTGCCATCAGTGAGTCCGCAGGGAATCAGCCCCAGCATTTT
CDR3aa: CAISESAGNQPQHF

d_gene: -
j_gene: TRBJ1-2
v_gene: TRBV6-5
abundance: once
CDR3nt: TGTGCCAGCAGTCCGGGGGAGGGGATCTTCGACTACACCTTC
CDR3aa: CASSPGEGIFDYTF

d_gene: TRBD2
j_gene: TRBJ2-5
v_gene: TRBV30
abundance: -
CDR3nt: TGTGCCTGGGGCCAACTAGCGGAGACCCAGTACTTC
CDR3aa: CAWGQLAETQYF

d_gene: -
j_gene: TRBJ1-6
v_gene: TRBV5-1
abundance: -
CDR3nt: TGCGCCAGCAGATCCGGGAGGGCGGAGAATTCACCCCTCCACTTT
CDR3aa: CASRSGRAENSPLHF

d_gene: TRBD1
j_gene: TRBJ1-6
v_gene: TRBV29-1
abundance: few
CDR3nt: TGCAGCGGGGTGACAGGGCCTAATTCACCCCTCCACTTT
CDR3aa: CSGVTGPNSPLHF

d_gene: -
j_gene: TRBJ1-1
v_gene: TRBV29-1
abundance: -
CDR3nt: TGCAGCGTTGTGGGGTCTTTGAACACTGAAGCTTTCTTT
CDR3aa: CSVVGSLNTEAFF

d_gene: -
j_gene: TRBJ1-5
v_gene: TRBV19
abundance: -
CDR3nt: TGTGCCAGTAGTATCGGGGGCAGGTCGGAGCAGCCCCAGCATTTT
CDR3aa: CASSIGGRSEQPQHF

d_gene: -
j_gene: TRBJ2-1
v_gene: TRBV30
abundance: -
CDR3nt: TGTGCCTTCGAGCGGAACAATGAGCAGTTCTTC
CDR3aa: CAFERNNEQFF

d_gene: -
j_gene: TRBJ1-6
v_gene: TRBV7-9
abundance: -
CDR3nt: TGTGCCAGCAGTCCCGAGTCACCCCTCCACTTT
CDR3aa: CASSPESPLHF

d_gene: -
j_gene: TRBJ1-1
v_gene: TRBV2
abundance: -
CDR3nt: TGTGCCGAGCGTGGGGTATTGGGTACTGAAGCTTTCTTT
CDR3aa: CAERGVLGTEAFF

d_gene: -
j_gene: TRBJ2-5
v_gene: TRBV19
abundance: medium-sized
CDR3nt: TGTGCCAGTAGACAGGCCGGCGAGACCCAGTACTTC
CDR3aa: CASRQAGETQYF

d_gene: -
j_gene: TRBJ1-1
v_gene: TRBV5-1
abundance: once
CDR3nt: TGCGCCAGCAGTCTCACGACATGGGAGAACACTGAAGCTTTCTTT
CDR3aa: CASSLTTWENTEAFF

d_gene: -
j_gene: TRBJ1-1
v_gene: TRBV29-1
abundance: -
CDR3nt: TGCAGCGTCCTCAACCGACCGAACACTGAAGCTTTCTTT
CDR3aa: CSVLNRPNTEAFF

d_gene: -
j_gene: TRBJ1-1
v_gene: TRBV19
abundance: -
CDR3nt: TGTGCCAGTAGTACATATATTGGACAGAAGAACACTGAAGCTTTCTTT
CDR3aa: CASSTYIGQKNTEAFF

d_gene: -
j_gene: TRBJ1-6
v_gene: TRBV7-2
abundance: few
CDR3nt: TGTGCCAGCAGCTTGCGACACAGTAATTCACCCCTCCACTTT
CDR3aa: CASSLRHSNSPLHF

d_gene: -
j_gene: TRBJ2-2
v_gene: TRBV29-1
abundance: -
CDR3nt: TGCAGGATCTCCCTGCCCAGGGGCGGGCGGAGGCTGTTTTTT
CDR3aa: CRISLPRGGRRLFF